The 29 T cell receptor beta chains reported below all come from one sample, sequenced in a study of spatial heterogeneity in lung cancer. TCRdb redid the calling of the 5' RACE reads with MiXCR, one entry per CDR3 protein. The table includes about 95,000 distinct CDR3 sequences, approximately 8.2% detected once. Time point meaning: sample taken at primary tumor resection. Whole RNA from tumor, nontumor lung or frozen PBMC was sequenced unsorted. The sequencing used PBMCs, collected at surgery. These receptors originate from a male donor with early-stage non-small cell lung cancer.

The chain links TRBV28 to TRBJ2-3; either TRBD1 or TRBD2 may fit D (7 bases each). Deletions cut 5 bases from V and 5 bases from J, with 14 bases between. Looked up from germline, CDR1 is MDHEN and CDR2 is SYDVKM. The CDR3 extends over 14 amino acids. The DNA of the CDR3 is TGTGCCAGCAGTGAACAGGGGAGGGAAGATACGCAGTATTTT. Translating gives CASSEQGREDTQYF.

This clonotype was detected ten times or more. At one end, the junction sequence differs from germline, possibly due to a read error. This chain joins TRBV7-2 and TRBJ2-5, with D perhaps matching TRBD1 (6 bases). This CDR3 is built from 11 residues. Germline CDR1 reads SGHTA; CDR2 reads FQGNSA. The CDR3, as DNA: TGTGCCAGCAGCTCAGGGGACCAAAAACACTTC. The encoded protein is CASSSGDQKHF.

Ten or more counts support this clonotype. The chain is built from TRBV20-1 and TRBJ1-5; 10 positions match TRBD1. The CDR3 extends over 13 amino acids. The ends lost 5 bases at V and 15 bases at J; junction bases unmatched: 13. The germline V gene has CDR1 DFQATT and CDR2 SNEGSKA (reference sequence). CDR3 DNA sequence: TGCAGTGCTCGGACAGGGGGGTCGCAATCAGCGCATTTT. Translated: CSARTGGSQSAHF.

This clonotype has a count of ten or more. This sequence joins TRBV6-6 and TRBJ2-3; the D gene could be TRBD1 or TRBD2 (6 bases each). Germline CDR1 reads MNHNY; CDR2 reads SVGAGI (reference sequence). CDR3 length equals 16 residues. Trimming took 7 bases from V and 11 from J, leaving 28 bases between them. Written as DNA, the CDR3 is TGTGCCAGCATCCTAAGGGGGGACACCCGTCGATATGAGCAGTATTTT. Protein product: CASILRGDTRRYEQYF.

This chain connects TRBV5-4 to TRBJ2-5; D gene unclear. The CDR3 loop spans 14 amino acids. Germline assignment: CDR1 SGHNT and CDR2 YYREEE (reference sequence). Trimming removed 1 base at V and 2 bases at J, with 9 bases between. The CDR3 DNA reads as TGTGCCAGCAGCTTGAAGGGTGGGCAAGAGACCCAGTACTTC. Protein: CASSLKGGQETQYF.

At least ten counts were recorded for this clonotype. This sequence joins TRBV27 and TRBJ1-1, with TRBD1 matching over 7 bases. CDR1 is MNHEY, CDR2 SMNVEV, per germline (reference sequence). With V trimmed by 4 bases and J by 5 bases, 4 bases remained unmatched. The CDR3 runs 13 residues. Written as DNA, the CDR3 is TGTGCCAGCAGTTCTAACAGGGGTACTGAAGCTTTCTTT. It is translated as CASSSNRGTEAFF.

The chain uses TRBV28 and TRBJ2-2; D not resolved. This CDR3 contains 15 residues. The germline CDR1 and CDR2 sequences are MDHEN and SYDVKM. Deletions cut 6 bases from V and 5 bases from J, with 16 bases between. This CDR3 reads CASRPVLRLTGELFF. CDR3 DNA: TGTGCCAGCAGACCCGTTCTGAGGTTGACCGGGGAGCTGTTTTTT. Complete variable domain (other parts from reference TRBV28 and TRBJ2-2): DVKVTQSSRYLVKRTGEKVFLECVQDMDHENMFWYRQDPGLGLRLIYFSYDVKMKEKGDIPEGYSVSREKKERFSLILESASTNQTSMYLCASRPVLRLTGELFFGEGSRLTVL.

This clonotype has a count of ten or more. The rearrangement links TRBV30 to TRBJ2-1, with a tentative D call TRBD2 (5 bases). V was pared by 0 bases and J by 3 bases, with 6 bases between. The CDR3 totals 13 residues. The germline gives CDR1 GTSNPN, CDR2 SVGIG (reference sequence). CDR3 sequence reads: CAWSVDYYNEQFF. The CDR3 region has the DNA TGTGCCTGGAGTGTAGACTACTACAATGAGCAGTTCTTC.

This clonotype appeared many times. CDR3 coding DNA: TGTGCCAGCAGCTTAGATATGGCCACTGAAGCTTTCTTT. This encodes CASSLDMATEAFF. This chain connects TRBV11-3 to TRBJ1-1; no firm D call. The ends were cut back, 0 bases at V and 4 bases at J, with 6 bases in the middle. Germline values: CDR1 SGHNT, CDR2 YENEEA. This CDR3 has 13 amino acids.

V gene TRBV25-1 combines with J gene TRBJ1-5; the match to TRBD1 covers 7 bases. The CDR3 is made up of 15 amino acids. The V gene's germline CDR1 is MGHDK and CDR2 SYGVNS. J gave up 3 bases and V 6 bases, and 8 bases lay outside the gene matches. The CDR3 nucleotides read TGTGCCAGCAGCGGAATTCAGGGGGACAATCAGCCCCAGCATTTT. Amino acid sequence: CASSGIQGDNQPQHF.

In its sample, this clonotype was seen a few times. The chain joins TRBV20-1 to TRBJ1-2; 8 nucleotides line up with TRBD1. Germline-derived CDR1 and CDR2 are DFQATT and SNEGSKA (reference sequence). This CDR3 has 13 amino acids. The trim removed 6 bases at V and 10 bases at J, leaving 13 bases unmatched. The CDR3 loop is CSARTGRDIVYTF. The DNA of the CDR3 is TGCAGTGCGCGGACAGGGAGGGATATCGTCTACACCTTC.

This clonotype was picked up many times. The gene calls are TRBV7-6 and TRBJ2-3, with a tentative D call TRBD2 (6 bases). Germline V gene sequence: CDR1 SGHVS, CDR2 FNYEAQ. The CDR3 is 16 residues long. Trimming removed 5 bases at V and 0 bases at J, with 15 bases between. CDR3 coding DNA: TGTGCCAGCAGCCCCGGGACTGGCTCTAGCACAGATACGCAGTATTTT. This gives the protein CASSPGTGSSTDTQYF. The variable domain in full, completed from reference TRBV7-6 and TRBJ2-3, reads GAGVSQSPRYKVTKRGQDVALRCDPISGHVSLYWYRQALGQGPEFLTYFNYEAQQDKSGLPNDRFSAERPEGSISTLTIQRTEQRDSAMYRCASSPGTGSSTDTQYFGPGTRLTVL.

This clonotype was seen a handful of times. This sequence joins TRBV28 and TRBJ2-1, with 7 bases that match TRBD2. This CDR3 is built from 14 residues. Germline CDR1 and CDR2: MDHEN and SYDVKM. The V gene end was trimmed by 3 bases and the J gene end by 7 bases; junction bases not matched to a gene: 6. The CDR3 DNA is TGTGCCAGCAGTTTCCGGCGGGAGCTTAATGAGCAGTTCTTC. Translated, it gives CASSFRRELNEQFF.

This chain joins TRBV9 and TRBJ1-6, with 9 bases matching TRBD1. The CDR3 contains 17 residues. The trim removed 4 bases at V and 5 bases at J, leaving 10 bases unmatched. The germline CDR1 and CDR2 sequences are SGDLS and YYNGEE. CDR3 sequence (DNA): TGTGCCAGCAGCTCTTCTCGGACAGGGGCGAATAATTCACCCCTCCACTTT. As protein: CASSSSRTGANNSPLHF.

The chain couples TRBV5-1 to TRBJ2-7; 10 positions agree with TRBD2. The CDR3 spans 16 residues. Germline lookup yields CDR1 SGHRS and CDR2 YFSETQ. With 0 bases clipped from V and 0 bases from J, the junction kept 3 bases outside the gene matches. The CDR3: CASSLAPSGSSYEQYF. Written as DNA, the CDR3 is TGCGCCAGCAGCTTGGCTCCTAGCGGGAGCTCCTACGAGCAGTACTTC.

The gene calls are TRBV28 and TRBJ2-7; D could derive from TRBD1 or TRBD2 (5 bases each). V shed 6 bases and J shed 6 bases, with 12 bases lying between them. This CDR3 is 12 amino acids long. Germline values: CDR1 MDHEN, CDR2 SYDVKM. The CDR3 nucleotides read TGTGCCAGCAGGACAGCGGCATTCGAGCAGTACTTC. This codes for CASRTAAFEQYF.

Many counts were recorded for this clonotype. The V and J genes are TRBV11-2 and TRBJ2-2, with a possible D match to TRBD2 (7 bases). Germline CDR1 reads SGHAT; CDR2 reads FQNNGV. The CDR3 has 15 amino acids. The V and J ends lost 4 bases and 4 bases respectively, with 13 bases between them. CDR3 nucleotides: TGTGCCAGCAGCTCCGGGGGGCCGCTCACCGGGGAGCTGTTTTTT. Encoded protein: CASSSGGPLTGELFF. Filled out from reference TRBV11-2 and TRBJ2-2, the complete variable domain reads EAGVAQSPRYKIIEKRQSVAFWCNPISGHATLYWYQQILGQGPKLLIQFQNNGVVDDSQLPKDRFSAERLKGVDSTLKIQPAKLEDSAVYLCASSSGGPLTGELFFGEGSRLTVL.

Only a few counts were recorded for this clonotype. V gene TRBV6-2 or TRBV6-3 combines with J gene TRBJ1-1; tentatively, D is TRBD1 (6 bases). Germline V gene sequence: CDR1 MNHEY, CDR2 SVGEGT. This CDR3 is built from 13 residues. The V gene lost 8 bases and the J gene lost 1 base, with 11 bases spanning the gap. The CDR3 DNA reads as TGTGCCAGCTCGGACAGACAGAACACTGAAGCTTTCTTT. This translates into CASSDRQNTEAFF.

The gene calls are TRBV27 and TRBJ2-2; D may be TRBD1 or TRBD2 (5 bases each). CDR1 and CDR2 (germline): MNHEY, SMNVEV (reference sequence). Between the trimmed V and J ends, which lost 6 bases and 5 bases, there was a span of 16 bases. The CDR3 has 15 residues. Here the CDR3 reads CASRRTPGATGELFF. DNA of the CDR3: TGTGCCAGCAGGCGAACCCCCGGGGCGACCGGGGAGCTGTTTTTT.

The gene calls are TRBV10-3 and TRBJ1-5, with D hard to call. Trimming pared 0 bases from V and 9 bases from J, leaving 12 bases between. CDR1 is ENHRY and CDR2 is SYGVKD in the germline V gene. CDR3 length: 14 residues. The CDR3 reads CAISESVQTGPQHF. Here the CDR3 DNA reads TGTGCCATCAGTGAGTCAGTCCAAACGGGGCCCCAGCATTTT.

The chain couples TRBV28 to TRBJ2-3; D is ambiguous. The germline V gene encodes CDR1 MDHEN and CDR2 SYDVKM. V was trimmed by 7 bases and J by 3 bases, leaving 11 bases between them. The CDR3 length is 13 residues. The CDR3 nucleotides are TGTGCCAGCATTACCCCAGGAACAGATACGCAGTATTTT. Translation gives CASITPGTDTQYF.

This clonotype was counted ten times or more. The CDR3 spells CASSFVSDSEAFF. DNA of the CDR3: TGTGCCAGCAGCTTTGTGTCGGATTCTGAAGCTTTCTTT. The chain has TRBV7-9 and TRBJ1-1; no definite D call. The CDR3 loop spans 13 amino acids. Germline-derived CDR1 and CDR2 are SEHNR and FQNEAQ (reference sequence). V was cut by 3 bases and J by 6 bases, with 11 bases left in between.

This chain connects TRBV5-1 to TRBJ2-5, with D uncertain. V dropped 0 bases and J dropped 5 bases, with 8 bases sitting between them. Germline V gene data show CDR1 as SGHRS and CDR2 as YFSETQ. There are 13 residues in the CDR3. The CDR3 reads CASSLGVRETQYF. DNA of the CDR3: TGCGCCAGCAGCTTGGGGGTACGGGAGACCCAGTACTTC.

The rearrangement joins TRBV7-9 to TRBJ2-5; D may be TRBD1 or TRBD2 (6 bases each). CDR1 is SEHNR, CDR2 FQNEAQ, per germline (reference sequence). The ends were cut back, 2 bases at V and 5 bases at J, with 18 bases in the middle. The CDR3 has 16 amino acids. This CDR3 is CASSLQLGGQGETQYF. DNA for the CDR3: TGTGCCAGCAGCTTACAGTTGGGGGGCCAGGGTGAGACCCAGTACTTC.

This clonotype has at least ten counts. The chain is built from TRBV12-3 or TRBV12-4 and TRBJ1-5; unclear D gene. The CDR3 sequence is 12 residues long. V lost 5 bases, J lost 6 bases, and 8 bases lay in between. The CDR3 nucleotides are TGTGCCAGCAGTCCCCTGGGTCAGCCCCAGCATTTT. Translation: CASSPLGQPQHF.

V and J are TRBV18 and TRBJ2-1; 7 positions agree with TRBD1. V shed 2 bases and J 5 bases; nucleotides not matched to a gene: 0. The CDR3 has 13 amino acids. CDR1 is KGHSH, CDR2 LQKENI, per germline. The CDR3 loop is CASSPGTDNEQFF. The CDR3 nucleotides are TGTGCCAGCTCACCAGGGACAGACAATGAGCAGTTCTTC.

At least ten counts were recorded for this clonotype. The chain uses TRBV7-3 and TRBJ2-2; no definite D call. Per the germline V gene, CDR1 is SGHTA and CDR2 is FQGTGA. CDR3 size: 16 residues. The germline V and J ends were trimmed by 1 base and 5 bases, with 14 bases remaining between them. CDR3 in DNA: TGTGCCAGCAGCTTAAATCCGGGTATGGGGACCGGGGAGCTGTTTTTT. The encoded protein is CASSLNPGMGTGELFF.

The CDR3 DNA reads TGTGCCAGCAGTTCTCCTCAGGTAGCGGGAGGGCCGGGGCAAGAGACCCAGTACTTC. Encoded protein: CASSSPQVAGGPGQETQYF. The chain recombines TRBV28 with TRBJ2-5; 11 bases agree with TRBD2. The CDR3 loop spans 19 amino acids. From germline, CDR1 is MDHEN and CDR2 SYDVKM. J was trimmed by 2 bases and V by 4 bases; bases with no gene match: 15.

V and J are TRBV6-1 and TRBJ2-3, with D maybe TRBD2 (5 bases). CDR1 is MNHNS and CDR2 is SASEGT in the germline V gene. The CDR3 has 15 residues. Trimming stripped 2 bases from V and 0 bases from J, with 9 bases between. This CDR3 reads CASSERGLSTDTQYF. For the CDR3, the DNA is TGTGCCAGCAGTGAACGCGGGCTCAGCACAGATACGCAGTATTTT.